This TCR beta chain was identified during a study of blood T cell repertoires in COVID-19. Method: immunoSEQ multiplex PCR; TCRdb's copy keeps in-frame clones and lacks some. Among 150,000 to 200,000 clones, around 80% were seen once, and the ten largest hold roughly an eighth. The CDR3 totals 15 residues. Germline CDR1 and CDR2: SEHNR and FQNEAQ (reference sequence). After removal of 6 bases from V and 5 bases from J, the junction contained 10 bases not matched to a gene. The material sequenced was peripheral blood. This chain uses TRBV7-9 with TRBJ1-5, with 7 positions matching TRBD1. The receptor's source is a man younger than 40 with active or convalescent COVID-19. The CDR3 is CASRGTAALDQPQHF. The CDR3 DNA is TGTGCCAGCAGAGGGACAGCGGCTCTCGATCAGCCCCAGCATTTT.